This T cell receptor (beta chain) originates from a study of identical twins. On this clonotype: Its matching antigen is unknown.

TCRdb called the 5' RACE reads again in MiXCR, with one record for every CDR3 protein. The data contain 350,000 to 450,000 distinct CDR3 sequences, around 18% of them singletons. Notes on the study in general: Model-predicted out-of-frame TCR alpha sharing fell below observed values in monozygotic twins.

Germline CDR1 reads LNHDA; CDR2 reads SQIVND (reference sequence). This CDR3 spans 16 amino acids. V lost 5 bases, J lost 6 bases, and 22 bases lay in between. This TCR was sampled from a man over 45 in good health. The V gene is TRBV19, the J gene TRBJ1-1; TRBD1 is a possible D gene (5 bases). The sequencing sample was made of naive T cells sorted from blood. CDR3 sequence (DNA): TGTGCCAGTAGTTCCCTCGAAGGGGTCCGTTCGTCTGAAGCTTTCTTT. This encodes CASSSLEGVRSSEAFF.